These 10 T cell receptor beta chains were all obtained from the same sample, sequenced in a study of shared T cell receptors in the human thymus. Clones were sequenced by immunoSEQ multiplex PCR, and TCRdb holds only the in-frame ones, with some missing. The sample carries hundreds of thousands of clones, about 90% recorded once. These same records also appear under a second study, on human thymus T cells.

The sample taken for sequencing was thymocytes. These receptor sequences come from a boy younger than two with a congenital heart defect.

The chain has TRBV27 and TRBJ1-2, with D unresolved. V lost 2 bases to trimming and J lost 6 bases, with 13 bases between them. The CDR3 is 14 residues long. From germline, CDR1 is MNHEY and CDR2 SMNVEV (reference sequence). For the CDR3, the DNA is TGTGCCAGCAGTTTAACCGGCGGAGCGGATGGCTACACCTTC. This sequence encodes CASSLTGGADGYTF.

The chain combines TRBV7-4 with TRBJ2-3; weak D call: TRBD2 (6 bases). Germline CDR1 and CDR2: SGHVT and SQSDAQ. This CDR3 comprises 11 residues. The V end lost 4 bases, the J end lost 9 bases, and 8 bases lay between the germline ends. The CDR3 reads CASSSGETQYF. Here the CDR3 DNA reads TGTGCCAGCAGCTCGGGGGAGACGCAGTATTTT.

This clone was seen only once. CDR3 sequence reads: CASSPDRPSGNTIYF. CDR3 nucleotides: TGTGCCAGCAGCCCCGACAGGCCCTCTGGAAACACCATATATTTT. The chain has TRBV14 and TRBJ1-3, with D perhaps TRBD1 (6 bases). Trimming cost V 4 bases and J 0 bases, with 10 bases left between them. The CDR3 sequence is 15 residues long. CDR1 is SGHDN and CDR2 is FVKESK in the germline V gene.

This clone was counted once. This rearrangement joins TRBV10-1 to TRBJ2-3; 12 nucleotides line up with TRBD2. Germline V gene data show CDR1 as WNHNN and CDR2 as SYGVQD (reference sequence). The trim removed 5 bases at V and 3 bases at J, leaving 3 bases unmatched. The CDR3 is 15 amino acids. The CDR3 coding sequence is TGCGCCAGCAGTCTAGCGGGAGGGGGGACAGATACGCAGTATTTT. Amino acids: CASSLAGGGTDTQYF.

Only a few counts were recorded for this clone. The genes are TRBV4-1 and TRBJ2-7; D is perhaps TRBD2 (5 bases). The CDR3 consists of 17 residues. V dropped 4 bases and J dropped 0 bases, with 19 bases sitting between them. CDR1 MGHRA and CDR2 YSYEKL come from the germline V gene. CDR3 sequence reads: CASSPGLPLPGSYEQYF. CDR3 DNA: TGCGCCAGCAGCCCAGGACTGCCCCTACCGGGCTCCTACGAGCAGTACTTC.

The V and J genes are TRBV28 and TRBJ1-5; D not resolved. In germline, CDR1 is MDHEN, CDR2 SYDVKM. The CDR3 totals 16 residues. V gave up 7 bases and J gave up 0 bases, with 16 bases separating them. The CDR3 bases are TGTGCCAGCACCCTATCAGGACTGCTTAGCAATCAGCCCCAGCATTTT. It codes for CASTLSGLLSNQPQHF.

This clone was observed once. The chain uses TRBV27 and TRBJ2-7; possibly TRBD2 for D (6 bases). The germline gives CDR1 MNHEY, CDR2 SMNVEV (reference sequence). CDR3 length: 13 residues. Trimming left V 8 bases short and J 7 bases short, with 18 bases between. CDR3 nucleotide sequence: TGTGCCAGCGGAGGGCAGGGTGGGCGGGAGCAGTACTTC. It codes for CASGGQGGREQYF.

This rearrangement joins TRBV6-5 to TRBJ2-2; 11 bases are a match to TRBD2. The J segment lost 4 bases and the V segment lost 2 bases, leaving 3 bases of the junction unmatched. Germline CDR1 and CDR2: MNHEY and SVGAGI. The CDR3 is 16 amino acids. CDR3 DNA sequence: TGTGCCAGCAGTTACGTAGCGGGGGGGAGCACCGGGGAGCTGTTTTTT. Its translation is CASSYVAGGSTGELFF.

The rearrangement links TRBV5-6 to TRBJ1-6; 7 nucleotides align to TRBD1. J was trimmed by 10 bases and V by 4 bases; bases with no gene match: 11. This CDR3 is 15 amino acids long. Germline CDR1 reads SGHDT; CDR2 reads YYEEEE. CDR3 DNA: TGTGCCAGCAGCAGCCGGGACAGACAGATCTCACCCCTCCACTTT. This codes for CASSSRDRQISPLHF.

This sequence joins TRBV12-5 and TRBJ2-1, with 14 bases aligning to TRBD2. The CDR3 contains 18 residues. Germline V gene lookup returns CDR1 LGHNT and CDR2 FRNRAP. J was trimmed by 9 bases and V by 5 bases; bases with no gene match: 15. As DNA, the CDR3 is TGTGCTAGTGGTCACCTTTTAGCGACTAGCGGGAGGGAAGGTGAGCAGTTCTTC. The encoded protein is CASGHLLATSGREGEQFF. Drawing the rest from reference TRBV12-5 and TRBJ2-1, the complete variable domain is DARVTQTPRHKVTEMGQEVTMRCQPILGHNTVFWYRQTMMQGLELLAYFRNRAPLDDSGMPKDRFSAEMPDATLATLKIQPSEPRDSAVYFCASGHLLATSGREGEQFFGPGTRLTVL.